The next 13 T cell receptor beta chains were all read from a single sample in a study of T cell repertoires in cytomegalovirus infection. From the reads, TCRdb called clonotypes with MiXCR, one entry per CDR3 protein. The top ten clones hold roughly 10% of a sample with hundreds of thousands of distinct CDR3 sequences, around 11% of them seen once. The sequenced sample consisted of PBMCs. These receptors were taken from a human donor in good health (CMV status not recorded). Some clones in this sample may be carry-over from other donors' samples.

This clonotype has a count of ten or more. The chain couples TRBV7-3 to TRBJ2-1; 8 bases are a match to TRBD2. The CDR3 has 16 residues. CDR1 is SGHTA and CDR2 is FQGTGA in the germline V gene. J lost 5 bases, V lost 1 base, and 7 bases had no gene match. The CDR3 coding sequence is TGTGCCAGCAGCTTAATTTTGCCGGGGGGGCACAATGAGCAGTTCTTC. It translates to CASSLILPGGHNEQFF.

The table lists this clonotype with many counts. The CDR3 here is CASSGAGGGRANNEQFF. The CDR3 DNA is TGTGCCAGCAGCGGGGCTGGGGGGGGGAGGGCCAACAATGAGCAGTTCTTC. The V and J genes are TRBV7-8 and TRBJ2-1, with 7 bases fitting TRBD2. The CDR3 has 17 amino acids. Germline CDR1 and CDR2: SGHVS and FQNEAQ. V shed 5 bases and J 5 bases; nucleotides not matched to a gene: 15.

There are a few counts of this clonotype. This chain links TRBV27 with TRBJ1-6; 9 bases are shared with TRBD1. Trimming removed 6 bases from V and 7 bases from J; junction bases left unmatched: 4. This CDR3 has 14 residues. Germline CDR1 and CDR2: MNHEY and SMNVEV (reference sequence). CDR3 sequence reads: CASRTGTGNSPLHF. DNA of the CDR3: TGTGCCAGCAGGACCGGGACAGGGAATTCACCCCTCCACTTT.

The chain joins TRBV28 to TRBJ2-1, with 7 positions matching TRBD2. The CDR3 is made up of 16 amino acids. After removal of 2 bases from V and 0 bases from J, the junction contained 4 bases not matched to a gene. Germline values: CDR1 MDHEN, CDR2 SYDVKM. The CDR3 DNA follows: TGTGCCAGCAGTTTAAGGCGGGAGATCTCCTACAATGAGCAGTTCTTC. Its protein is CASSLRREISYNEQFF.

The sample holds many counts of this clonotype. The chain couples TRBV10-3 to TRBJ1-2; D gene uncertain. The V end lost 7 bases, the J end lost 1 base, and 13 bases lay between the germline ends. The CDR3 runs to 14 residues. Looked up from germline, CDR1 is ENHRY and CDR2 is SYGVKD. CDR3 region: CAINADGINYGYTF. The CDR3 DNA sequence: TGTGCCATCAATGCGGACGGAATTAACTATGGCTACACCTTC.

Ten or more counts support this clonotype. This chain connects TRBV27 to TRBJ2-2; D is ambiguous. Germline CDR1 and CDR2: MNHEY and SMNVEV (reference sequence). This CDR3 contains 12 residues. V was trimmed by 6 bases and J by 7 bases, leaving 9 bases between them. In DNA, the CDR3 is TGTGCCAGCAGATCCCTCGACGGGGAGCTGTTTTTT. As protein: CASRSLDGELFF.

This clonotype was observed at least ten times. This rearrangement joins TRBV11-3 to TRBJ2-2; D is perhaps TRBD1 (7 bases). Germline values: CDR1 SGHNT, CDR2 YENEEA. The CDR3 has 18 amino acids. Trimming shortened V by 0 bases and J by 7 bases, and 21 bases separated the two germline ends. CDR3 sequence: CASSLDPGAGGISGELFF. CDR3 bases: TGTGCCAGCAGCTTAGATCCGGGAGCAGGGGGTATAAGCGGGGAGCTGTTTTTT.

This clonotype was seen ten or more times. The chain joins TRBV30 to TRBJ1-1, with D hard to call. Germline V CDR1 and CDR2: GTSNPN, SVGIG (reference sequence). V lost 3 bases and J lost 5, with 13 bases in between. The CDR3 loop spans 13 amino acids. The CDR3 region is CAWSEEGETEAFF. For the CDR3, the DNA is TGTGCCTGGAGCGAAGAGGGAGAAACTGAAGCTTTCTTT.

The V call is TRBV20-1, the J call TRBJ1-2, with a possible D match to TRBD1 (5 bases). From germline, CDR1 is DFQATT and CDR2 SNEGSKA (reference sequence). Between the trimmed V and J ends, which lost 6 bases and 8 bases, there was a span of 19 bases. The CDR3 loop spans 13 amino acids. CDR3 nucleotides: TGCAGTGCCCTTATACCGGGGGTGGGCGGCTACACCTTC. Its translation is CSALIPGVGGYTF.

The rearrangement joins TRBV10-3 to TRBJ2-2, with a tentative D call TRBD2 (5 bases). Trimming took off 4 bases at V and 1 base at J, with 7 bases between the two ends. The CDR3 is 14 residues long. Germline CDR1 reads ENHRY; CDR2 reads SYGVKD. CDR3 sequence: CAISVRGNTGELFF. The CDR3 DNA reads as TGTGCCATCAGTGTCCGGGGGAACACCGGGGAGCTGTTTTTT.

There are many counts of this clonotype. The chain joins TRBV7-2 to TRBJ2-1; D may be TRBD1 (6 bases). This CDR3 has 16 residues. Germline V gene sequence: CDR1 SGHTA, CDR2 FQGNSA. V lost 1 base and J 7 bases, leaving 17 bases between the germline ends. The DNA of the CDR3 is TGTGCCAGCAGCTTAGTGGGGGCGAACTTAGCGAATGAGCAGTTCTTC. Residues: CASSLVGANLANEQFF.

This clonotype occurred a few times. This chain uses TRBV28 with TRBJ2-5; 7 bases are shared with TRBD2. The CDR3 length is 14 residues. Looked up from germline, CDR1 is MDHEN and CDR2 is SYDVKM. The junction had 13 bases not matched to a gene; V was cut back by 4 bases and J by 11 bases. CDR3 DNA: TGTGCCAGCAGTTCCCCGGGACTACCGACCCTGCAGTACTTC. As protein: CASSSPGLPTLQYF.

Many counts were recorded for this clonotype. The chain couples TRBV7-2 to TRBJ2-4, with TRBD2 matching 10 bases. There are 16 residues in the CDR3. The germline V gene encodes CDR1 SGHTA and CDR2 FQGNSA. V gave up 8 bases and J gave up 9 bases; unmatched junction bases: 16. The CDR3 coding sequence is TGTGCCAGCGCCCGAGCGGGAGGGCCGCTGGGGAGCATTCAGTACTTC. Residues: CASARAGGPLGSIQYF. Looking up the rest from reference TRBV7-2 and TRBJ2-4 gives the full variable domain: GAGVSQSPSNKVTEKGKDVELRCDPISGHTALYWYRQSLGQGLEFLIYFQGNSAPDKSGLPSDRFSAERTGGSVSTLTIQRTQQEDSAVYLCASARAGGPLGSIQYFGAGTRLSVL.